Detailed here is one TCR beta chain. The sample comes from a study of blood T cell repertoires in COVID-19. The overall study: Italy, Spain and the United States were the sources of the convalescent and acute COVID-19 samples. T cells, B-cell-depleted T cells, or PBMCs supplied cDNA or gDNA.

Looked up from germline, CDR1 is MNHEY and CDR2 is SMNVEV (reference sequence). This CDR3 has 13 residues. The V end lost 2 bases, the J end lost 7 bases, and 11 bases lay between the germline ends. As handled by the study authors: Amplifying reference gene primers gave estimates of nucleated cell counts. Assay used: immunoSEQ multiplex PCR; TCRdb lists only in-frame clones, some missing. That table gives V, J and clone size, and the DNA gave D and trimming. The sample has over 95,000 clones, roughly 90% seen once. This chain connects TRBV27 to TRBJ1-2; D is perhaps TRBD1 (5 bases). The material sequenced was peripheral blood. This sequence originates from a human donor with acute or convalescent COVID-19. The donor label of this sample is uncertain. The CDR3 region is CASSLGYGGGYTF. The CDR3 bases are TGTGCCAGCAGTTTAGGATACGGGGGTGGCTACACCTTC.